Presented here are 12 T cell receptor beta chains from one specimen sequenced in a study of vaccination effects on CD4 cells after COVID-19. Only in-frame clones appear in the TCRdb table, and some are missing; sequencing was by immunoSEQ multiplex PCR. The table includes approximately 28,000 clones, 75% to 90% detected once. With the ViraFEST assay, the study expanded antigen-specific CD4+ T cells using viral peptide pools, then sequenced them. Culture lasted about ten days before CD4+ T cell isolation. All study participants received two doses of BNT162b2 or mRNA-1273 vaccine. These receptors have no known antigen. The sequencing here drew on CD4+ T cells from PBMCs cultured with SARS-CoV-2 spike peptides, taken after COVID-19 vaccination. The receptors originated from a human donor who received a COVID-19 vaccine. Some clones in this sample may be carry-over from other donors' samples.

This clone was seen only once. The J gene is TRBJ2-1, the V gene TRBV29-1, with D perhaps being TRBD1 or TRBD2 (5 bases each). Between the trimmed V and J ends, which lost 7 bases and 7 bases, there was a span of 14 bases. This CDR3 has 12 amino acids. Germline V CDR1 and CDR2: SQVTM, ANQGSEA. The CDR3 coding sequence is TGCAGCGCTTCCCGGGACCTGAATGAGCAGTTCTTC. It encodes CSASRDLNEQFF.

The chain employs TRBV30 and TRBJ1-1; D uncertain. Germline values: CDR1 GTSNPN, CDR2 SVGIG (reference sequence). The V and J ends lost 5 bases and 4 bases respectively, with 11 bases between them. This CDR3 has 12 amino acids. CDR3 DNA sequence: TGTGCCTGGTATAGGGAGAGCACTGAAGCTTTCTTT. Its protein product is CAWYRESTEAFF.

The V call is TRBV9, the J call TRBJ1-6, with 8 bases matching TRBD1. Per the germline V gene, CDR1 is SGDLS and CDR2 is YYNGEE. The length of the CDR3 is 16 residues. Trimming removed 4 bases from V and 2 bases from J; junction bases left unmatched: 5. CDR3 sequence: CASSSGQAAYNSPLHF. DNA of the CDR3: TGTGCCAGCAGCTCGGGACAGGCCGCCTATAATTCACCCCTCCACTTT.

This chain links TRBV7-2 with TRBJ2-1; TRBD2 aligns across 7 bases. The J segment lost 13 bases and the V segment lost 5 bases, leaving 20 bases of the junction unmatched. CDR3 size: 16 residues. Germline V gene data show CDR1 as SGHTA and CDR2 as FQGNSA. The CDR3 coding sequence is TGTGCCAGCAGCATCCGGACTAGTTCAAGTGGTGTATCCCAGTTCTTC. The encoded protein is CASSIRTSSSGVSQFF.

The genes are TRBV24-1 and TRBJ2-2; possibly TRBD2 for D (5 bases). The CDR3 consists of 15 residues. The germline CDR1 and CDR2 sequences are KGHDR and SFDVKD. With 1 base removed from V and 6 bases from J, the gap between germline ends came to 11 bases. CDR3 protein: CATSDFRGIAGELFF. In DNA, the CDR3 is TGTGCCACCAGTGATTTTAGAGGGATCGCCGGGGAGCTGTTTTTT.

The sample holds a few counts of this clone. The V gene is TRBV18, the J gene TRBJ2-7; D is unclear. This CDR3 is built from 14 residues. Germline CDR1 reads KGHSH; CDR2 reads LQKENI. The V end lost 3 bases, the J end lost 4 bases, and 13 bases lay between the germline ends. The CDR3 region is CASSPTQKPYEQYV. The CDR3 coding sequence is TGTGCCAGCTCACCGACACAGAAACCTTACGAGCAGTACGTC.

The rearrangement uses TRBV21-1 and TRBJ2-7; the DNA was not compared with TRBD1, the D call given in the table. TRBV21-1 represents a pseudogene. The CDR3 spans 17 residues. This chain's CDR3 is CASSKIGGQAPLYEQYV. The CDR3 DNA sequence: TGTGCCAGCAGCAAAATTGGTGGACAGGCACCTCTCTACGAGCAGTACGTC.

CDR3 nucleotides: TGTGCCAGCAGTTTGGGGCCTGCAGATACGCAGTATTTT. This sequence encodes CASSLGPADTQYF. The chain carries TRBV12-3 or TRBV12-4 and TRBJ2-3; maybe TRBD1 (5 bases). This CDR3 is built from 13 residues. Trimming shortened V by 3 bases and J by 4 bases, and 8 bases separated the two germline ends.

V usage is TRBV7-2 and J usage is TRBJ1-1; possibly TRBD1 for D (5 bases). V was trimmed by 2 bases and J by 3 bases, leaving 10 bases between them. In germline, CDR1 is SGHTA, CDR2 FQGNSA. The CDR3 extends over 14 amino acids. CDR3 in amino acids: CASSLRGVDTEAFF. DNA for the CDR3: TGTGCCAGCAGCTTACGGGGGGTTGACACTGAAGCTTTCTTT.

The chain joins TRBV15 to TRBJ2-7; the D gene is possibly TRBD1 (6 bases). Germline-derived CDR1 and CDR2 are LNHNV and YYDKDF (reference sequence). The CDR3 runs 15 residues. V was trimmed by 2 bases and J by 2 bases, leaving 13 bases between them. The CDR3 nucleotides read TGTGCCACCAGCAGAAGGTGGACAGCCACCTACGAGCAGTACGTC. Translating gives CATSRRWTATYEQYV.

The count of this clone is one. The chain recombines TRBV4-1 with TRBJ2-5; the D gene is possibly TRBD2 (6 bases). CDR3 length: 15 amino acids. Germline V gene data show CDR1 as MGHRA and CDR2 as YSYEKL. Trimming stripped 1 base from V and 1 base from J, with 10 bases between. The CDR3 loop reads CASSQVGTFQETQYF. The CDR3 region has the DNA TGCGCCAGCAGCCAAGTCGGGACTTTCCAAGAGACCCAGTACTTC.

The V gene is TRBV7-8, the J gene TRBJ2-7, with 13 positions matching TRBD2. V lost 0 bases, J lost 7 bases, and 6 bases stayed unmatched. CDR3 size: 16 residues. CDR1 SGHVS and CDR2 FQNEAQ come from the germline V gene. The CDR3, as DNA: TGTGCCAGCAGCTTAGCCTGGACTAGCGGGGGCTTTGAGCAGTACGTC. Protein: CASSLAWTSGGFEQYV.